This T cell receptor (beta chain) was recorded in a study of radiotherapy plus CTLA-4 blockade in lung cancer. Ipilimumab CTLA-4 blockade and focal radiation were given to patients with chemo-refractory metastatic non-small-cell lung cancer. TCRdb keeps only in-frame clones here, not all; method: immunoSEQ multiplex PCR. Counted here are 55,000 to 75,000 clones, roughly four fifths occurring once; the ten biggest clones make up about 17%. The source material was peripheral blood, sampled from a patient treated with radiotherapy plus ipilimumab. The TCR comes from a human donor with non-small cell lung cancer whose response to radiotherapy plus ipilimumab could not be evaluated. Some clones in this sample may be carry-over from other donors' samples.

The CDR3 DNA follows: TGCAGTCCGGGACAGGGAAACGAGCAGTACTTC. Translated, it gives CSPGQGNEQYF. The V call is TRBV20-1, the J call TRBJ2-5; 9 nucleotides match TRBD1. TRBJ2-7 matches the DNA end more closely, so the J call is doubtful. Germline CDR1 and CDR2: DFQATT and SNEGSKA (reference sequence). The CDR3 loop spans 11 amino acids.